The T cell receptor beta chain described here comes from a study of T-cell reconstitution after alpha-beta-depleted transplantation in children. The CDR3 is made up of 13 amino acids. Library preparation (for TCRbeta) was performed with unique molecular identifiers. TCRdb re-analysed the PCR reads in MiXCR, keeping a single row per CDR3 protein. Here the sample spans about 270,000 distinct CDR3 sequences, more than 8% being singletons. This clonotype has a count of ten or more. The sequence came from a human donor who donated a stem cell graft to a child with SCID. The chain joins TRBV21-1 to TRBJ1-2; the D call in the table, TRBD1, was not verified against the DNA. TRBV21-1 is described as a pseudogene. Sample: PBMCs from the stem cell graft donor, taken from the stem cell graft. DNA of the CDR3: TGTGCCAGCAGCAACGGGACAGGGTCTGGCTACACCTTC. Its translation is CASSNGTGSGYTF.